This passage covers 30 T cell receptor beta chains from one sample sequenced in a study of T-cell reconstitution after alpha-beta-depleted transplantation in children (dated by TCRdb to the mid-2010s). Library generation was performed with PCR. TCRdb names Illumina HiSeq 2500 as the instrument used. TCR library preparation used molecular barcoding, with unique molecular identifiers applied to normalize quantification of the TCRbeta repertoire. Starting from the raw public reads, TCRdb applied fastp trimming at Q25, assembled clones with MiXCR and retained in-frame beta chains. Each CDR3 protein appears once, grouped with its most common genes and DNA. The sample records around 600,000 distinct CDR3 sequences, 23% of which are singletons. About 14% of the sample goes to the ten largest clones. The intended sense of this specimen's treatment or condition label: allogeneic hematopoietic cell transplantation with graft depleted of TCRalphabeta T cells and CD19 B cells.

The source was PBMCs, mostly from graft donor cells, collected 360 days after TCRalphabeta/CD19-depleted stem cell transplant. These TCRs come from a boy in the first two years of life who had a stem cell transplant for acute myeloid leukemia, so the T cells may come from the graft donor.

This clonotype was seen only a few times. The chain recombines TRBV20-1 with TRBJ1-1; a possible D gene is TRBD1 (5 bases). Germline V CDR1 and CDR2: DFQATT, SNEGSKA (reference sequence). CDR3 length equals 13 residues. Trimming pared 6 bases from V and 1 base from J, leaving 12 bases between. This chain's CDR3 is CSAGGEANTEAFF. DNA for the CDR3: TGCAGTGCGGGGGGGGAGGCGAACACTGAAGCTTTCTTT.

The genes are TRBV6-5 and TRBJ2-2, with TRBD1 matching 7 bases. The germline V gene has CDR1 MNHEY and CDR2 SVGAGI. The CDR3 spans 16 residues. Trimming cost V 0 bases and J 3 bases; bases outside gene matches: 4. CDR3 residues: CASSYSQGEYTGELFF. The CDR3 nucleotides read TGTGCCAGCAGTTACTCCCAGGGGGAATACACCGGGGAGCTGTTTTTT.

This clonotype appeared a few times. The genes are TRBV6-5 and TRBJ1-1; D is perhaps TRBD1 (5 bases). Germline loops: CDR1 MNHEY, CDR2 SVGAGI. The CDR3 sequence is 14 residues long. V gave up 2 bases and J gave up 4 bases, with 11 bases separating them. CDR3 region: CASSYAGLSTEAFF. The CDR3 DNA is TGTGCCAGCAGTTACGCAGGGCTGAGCACTGAAGCTTTCTTT.

There are a few counts of this clonotype. This chain joins TRBV12-3 or TRBV12-4 and TRBJ1-5; D ambiguous. The CDR3 has 15 amino acids. The germline V and J ends were trimmed by 3 bases and 0 bases, with 9 bases remaining between them. CDR3 in DNA: TGTGCCAGCAGTTTTCGGTCACTTAGCAATCAGCCCCAGCATTTT. Translating gives CASSFRSLSNQPQHF.

The rearrangement joins TRBV6-5 to TRBJ1-5, with D unresolved. CDR1 is MNHEY, CDR2 SVGAGI, per germline. This CDR3 is 12 amino acids long. V was clipped by 8 bases and J by 0 bases, with 5 bases between them. The CDR3: CASWDSNQPQHF. DNA of the CDR3: TGTGCCAGCTGGGATAGCAATCAGCCCCAGCATTTT.

This clonotype came up a few times. The rearrangement uses TRBV20-1 and TRBJ1-2, with TRBD1 matching over 7 bases. Germline V gene lookup returns CDR1 DFQATT and CDR2 SNEGSKA (reference sequence). This CDR3 comprises 16 residues. V gave up 0 bases and J gave up 5 bases; unmatched junction bases: 12. The DNA of the CDR3 is TGCAGTGCTAGAGAGCTCAGGGGGAGCTCCGTGTATGGCTACACCTTC. Protein product: CSARELRGSSVYGYTF.

V usage is TRBV6-1 and J usage is TRBJ2-2; no reliable D call. Trimming took 6 bases from V and 1 from J, leaving 9 bases between them. The CDR3 totals 14 residues. CDR1 MNHNS and CDR2 SASEGT come from the germline V gene. In DNA form, the CDR3 reads TGTGCCAGCAGCCGCAGGCAGAACACCGGGGAGCTGTTTTTT. Encoded protein: CASSRRQNTGELFF.

The chain links TRBV21-1 to TRBJ2-7; the table assigns TRBD2, which was not confirmed against the DNA. TRBV21-1 is a pseudogene locus. The CDR3 runs 18 residues. Here the CDR3 reads CASSRRGGTSGGTYEQYF. For the CDR3, the DNA is TGTGCCAGCAGCAGGCGAGGAGGGACTAGCGGGGGAACGTACGAGCAGTACTTC.

The rearrangement joins TRBV7-2 to TRBJ2-7, with 8 nucleotides matching TRBD2. J was trimmed by 6 bases and V by 0 bases; bases with no gene match: 4. Germline values: CDR1 SGHTA, CDR2 FQGNSA. There are 14 residues in the CDR3. DNA for the CDR3: TGTGCCAGCAGCTTAGCCGGGAGGGGAGGCGAGCAGTACTTC. Amino acids: CASSLAGRGGEQYF.

Notes on this clonotype: A clone one base away is much larger, so this may be a read error. Since the CDR3 does not end with the conserved phenylalanine or tryptophan, this likely comes from a read error. The rearrangement uses TRBV4-1 and TRBJ1-4; a possible D gene is TRBD1 (5 bases). The CDR3 sequence is 15 residues long. Germline V gives CDR1 MGHRA, CDR2 YSYEKL. Trimming stripped 6 bases from V and 8 bases from J, with 19 bases between. The CDR3 is CASSRGDQVREKLFY. CDR3 DNA: TGCGCCAGCAGTCGGGGGGATCAGGTGCGCGAAAAACTGTTTTAT.

In this sample, this clonotype turned up a few times. V is TRBV20-1 and J is TRBJ2-2; a possible D gene is TRBD1 (5 bases). The CDR3 contains 14 residues. Trimming left V 5 bases short and J 0 bases short, with 10 bases between. Germline V CDR1 and CDR2: DFQATT, SNEGSKA (reference sequence). CDR3 nucleotide sequence: TGCAGTGCTCAAGGGGTCGCGAACACCGGGGAGCTGTTTTTT. Its protein is CSAQGVANTGELFF.

The chain carries TRBV6-1 and TRBJ2-5; D remains unclear. CDR3 length equals 14 residues. CDR1 MNHNS and CDR2 SASEGT come from the germline V gene. Between the trimmed V and J ends, which lost 6 bases and 4 bases, there was a span of 15 bases. This CDR3 reads CASRTSWTAETQYF. For the CDR3, the DNA is TGTGCCAGCAGGACATCTTGGACCGCAGAGACCCAGTACTTC.

The chain uses TRBV5-1 and TRBJ1-2, with D uncertain. Germline V lookup: CDR1 SGHRS, CDR2 YFSETQ. Trimming removed 4 bases from V and 7 bases from J, with 11 bases in between. The CDR3 covers 12 residues. In nucleotides, the CDR3 is TGCGCCAGCAGCGAGGCGAATGGTGGCTACACCTTC. Translation gives CASSEANGGYTF. Based on the CDR3 plus reference TRBV5-1 and TRBJ1-2, the full variable domain is KAGVTQTPRYLIKTRGQQVTLSCSPISGHRSVSWYQQTPGQGLQFLFEYFSETQRNKGNFPGRFSGRQFSNSRSEMNVSTLELGDSALYLCASSEANGGYTFGSGTRLTVV.

The V and J genes are TRBV12-3 or TRBV12-4 and TRBJ2-6; no definite D call. The CDR3 is 15 amino acids. V dropped 7 bases and J dropped 2 bases, with 12 bases sitting between them. CDR3 bases: TGTGCCAGCACCTCAAAGCTCCCTGGGGCCAACGTCCTGACTTTC. This sequence encodes CASTSKLPGANVLTF.

The J gene is TRBJ2-2, the V gene TRBV5-5; D ambiguous. The CDR3 totals 13 residues. The V end was cut by 0 bases, the J end by 7 bases, with 7 bases between. Germline CDR1 and CDR2: SGHKS and YYEKEE (reference sequence). The CDR3 loop reads CASSLGWVGELFF. The CDR3 nucleotides read TGTGCCAGCAGCTTGGGATGGGTCGGGGAGCTGTTTTTT.

In its sample, this clonotype was seen many times. The rearrangement links TRBV5-5 to TRBJ2-2; 7 positions agree with TRBD1. The CDR3 totals 15 residues. CDR1 is SGHKS and CDR2 is YYEKEE in the germline V gene (reference sequence). After removal of 7 bases from V and 3 bases from J, the junction contained 9 bases not matched to a gene. CDR3 protein: CASGRGGADTGELFF. The CDR3 coding sequence is TGTGCCAGCGGCCGAGGGGGCGCGGACACCGGGGAGCTGTTTTTT.

The chain is built from TRBV5-1 and TRBJ2-1, with 9 positions matching TRBD2. The V gene's germline CDR1 is SGHRS and CDR2 YFSETQ. Germline trimming cut 3 bases from V and 3 bases from J; bases unmatched to any gene: 7. The CDR3 loop spans 16 amino acids. DNA for the CDR3: TGCGCCAGCAGCTCCCAAGCGGGGGGCTTCTACAATGAGCAGTTCTTC. As protein: CASSSQAGGFYNEQFF.

This clonotype has only a few counts. The rearrangement joins TRBV12-3 or TRBV12-4 to TRBJ2-1; TRBD1 matches 8 bases. The CDR3 sequence is 14 residues long. V shed 4 bases, J shed 3 bases, and the junction held 2 bases outside the gene matches. This chain's CDR3 is CASSYGQGYNEQFF. CDR3 sequence (DNA): TGTGCCAGCAGTTACGGACAGGGCTACAATGAGCAGTTCTTC.

The chain couples TRBV20-1 to TRBJ2-3; 7 bases align to TRBD1. There are 13 residues in the CDR3. Germline assignment: CDR1 DFQATT and CDR2 SNEGSKA (reference sequence). J lost 0 bases, V lost 6 bases, and 3 bases had no gene match. The CDR3 region is CSAPTGSTDTQYF. DNA for the CDR3: TGCAGTGCCCCGACAGGGAGCACAGATACGCAGTATTTT.

This rearrangement joins TRBV7-7 to TRBJ2-5; possibly TRBD2 for D (6 bases). Trimming took off 5 bases at V and 7 bases at J, with 20 bases between the two ends. The CDR3 sequence is 15 residues long. CDR1 and CDR2 (germline): SSHAT, FNYEAQ (reference sequence). The CDR3 DNA reads TGTGCCAGCAGCCTCGTGGAGGGGCCGCAGGGGACCCAGTACTTC. It translates to CASSLVEGPQGTQYF. Supplemented by reference TRBV7-7 and TRBJ2-5, the full variable domain reads GAGVSQSPRYKVTKRGQDVTLRCDPISSHATLYWYQQALGQGPEFLTYFNYEAQPDKSGLPSDRFSAERPEGSISTLTIQRTEQRDSAMYRCASSLVEGPQGTQYFGPGTRLLVL.

The rearrangement uses TRBV6-5 and TRBJ1-2; TRBD1 matches 7 bases. This CDR3 region has 15 residues. Germline-derived CDR1 and CDR2 are MNHEY and SVGAGI. Unmatched junction bases numbered 8, after V lost 6 bases and J lost 1 base. The CDR3 nucleotides read TGTGCCAGCAGCTACGAAACAGGGGATAACTATGGCTACACCTTC. Its translation: CASSYETGDNYGYTF.

This clonotype showed up just a few times. The chain uses TRBV6-1 and TRBJ1-1; D not certain. Trimming removed 2 bases from V and 0 bases from J, with 4 bases in between. This CDR3 is 13 amino acids long. Germline CDR1 MNHNS, CDR2 SASEGT. The CDR3 spells CASSESVNTEAFF. The CDR3, as DNA: TGTGCCAGCAGTGAATCGGTGAACACTGAAGCTTTCTTT.

The V gene is TRBV12-3 or TRBV12-4, the J gene TRBJ2-2; no clear D. The CDR3 spans 13 residues. Trimming stripped 7 bases from V and 7 bases from J, with 13 bases between. The CDR3 protein is CASTGQVFGELFF. CDR3 nucleotides: TGTGCCAGCACCGGGCAGGTTTTCGGGGAGCTGTTTTTT.

This clonotype was detected only a few times. The rearrangement links TRBV5-5 to TRBJ2-6; the D gene is possibly TRBD1 (5 bases). Germline V gene data show CDR1 as SGHKS and CDR2 as YYEKEE (reference sequence). This CDR3 is built from 16 residues. V was pared by 2 bases and J by 1 base, with 10 bases between. CDR3 in amino acids: CASSLRQSSGANVLTF. The CDR3 bases are TGTGCCAGCAGCTTACGACAGTCTTCTGGGGCCAACGTCCTGACTTTC.

This clonotype was found many times. The rearrangement joins TRBV6-5 to TRBJ2-3; no firm D call. Deletions cut 2 bases from V and 6 bases from J, with 21 bases between. The CDR3 has 17 amino acids. Germline CDR1 is MNHEY and CDR2 is SVGAGI. For the CDR3, the DNA is TGTGCCAGCAGTTACCCCGAAGGCCTAATCAAAAGGGATACGCAGTATTTT. It encodes CASSYPEGLIKRDTQYF.

The CDR3, as DNA: TGTGCCAGCAGCTCTGACAGGGGATATCAGCCCCAGCATTTT. Protein product: CASSSDRGYQPQHF. The V and J genes are TRBV7-6 and TRBJ1-5; 8 positions agree with TRBD1. CDR1 and CDR2 from the germline V gene are SGHVS and FNYEAQ. V was clipped by 4 bases and J by 5 bases; unmatched bases: 4. The CDR3 runs 14 residues.

This clonotype was counted between two and nine times. The chain recombines TRBV15 with TRBJ2-7; D might be TRBD2 (7 bases). Trimming removed 0 bases at V and 6 bases at J, with 15 bases between. This CDR3 spans 15 amino acids. From germline, CDR1 is LNHNV and CDR2 YYDKDF (reference sequence). The CDR3 DNA is TGTGCCACCAGCAGAGATGTGGGGGGGCGCGGCGAGCAGTACTTC. Amino acids: CATSRDVGGRGEQYF.

In its sample, this clonotype was seen many times. The chain links TRBV7-6 to TRBJ2-5; 11 bases line up with TRBD2. CDR1 is SGHVS, CDR2 FNYEAQ, per germline. J gave up 2 bases and V 5 bases, and 4 bases lay outside the gene matches. The CDR3 extends over 15 amino acids. The CDR3 loop reads CASSGGTSGQETQYF. The CDR3 region has the DNA TGTGCCAGCAGCGGTGGGACTAGCGGACAAGAGACCCAGTACTTC.

V and J are TRBV5-5 and TRBJ2-5; the D is unclear. In germline, CDR1 is SGHKS, CDR2 YYEKEE (reference sequence). The V end lost 4 bases, the J end lost 2 bases, and 15 bases lay between the germline ends. The CDR3 runs 15 residues. CDR3 in DNA: TGTGCCAGCAGCCTACAAAGGGCAGGTCAAGAGACCCAGTACTTC. It specifies CASSLQRAGQETQYF.

This clonotype has a count of ten or more. The V call is TRBV20-1, the J call TRBJ2-3, with TRBD2 matching 11 bases. V shed 5 bases and J 4 bases; nucleotides not matched to a gene: 8. Germline values: CDR1 DFQATT, CDR2 SNEGSKA (reference sequence). The CDR3 extends over 15 amino acids. This CDR3 reads CSASHQGLAADTQYF. The CDR3 coding sequence is TGCAGTGCTTCCCACCAGGGACTAGCGGCAGATACGCAGTATTTT.